This is a list of T cell receptor beta chains from one sample in a study of T cell responses to AZD1222 COVID-19 vaccine. The assay was immunoSEQ multiplex PCR, and TCRdb's table has in-frame clones only and misses some. The sample includes nearly 110,000 clones, about 90% seen only once; the top ten take less than 7.5%. This specimen was peripheral blood, taken 28 days after the second AZD1222 dose. These receptors were taken from an adult who received the AZD1222 COVID-19 vaccine. Both conserved end residues are part of each CDR3. Each record gives: J gene, V gene, clone size, D gene, CDR3 protein, CDR3 DNA. The D gene is left open where the match is weak. A clone size is listed for some rows: how often the clone was seen (once, few, many), or a class if it is expanded.

>TRBJ1-4|TRBV19|.|.
CASSIGARGKLFF
TGTGCCAGTAGTATAGGGGCCAGAGGAAAACTGTTTTTT
>TRBJ2-1|TRBV7-7|.|.
CASSLVPTNNEQFF
TGTGCTAGCAGCTTAGTCCCAACTAACAATGAGCAGTTCTTC
>TRBJ2-7|TRBV27|.|TRBD2
CASSLFGTSGSPYEQYF
TGTGCCAGCAGTTTATTTGGGACTAGCGGGAGTCCCTACGAGCAGTACTTC
>TRBJ2-4|TRBV19|.|TRBD2
CATAGLAGGHQNIQYF
TGTGCCACCGCGGGACTAGCGGGAGGGCATCAAAACATTCAGTACTTC
>TRBJ1-1|TRBV6-5|.|TRBD1
CAIQTGGPTEAFF
TGTGCCATCCAGACAGGGGGCCCCACTGAAGCTTTCTTT
>TRBJ1-1|TRBV10-1|.|.
CASSEGSRNTEAFF
TGCGCCAGCAGTGAGGGGTCAAGGAACACTGAAGCTTTCTTT
>TRBJ1-2|TRBV4-3|.|.
CASREVDGSGEGYTF
TGCGCCAGCAGAGAGGTGGACGGCTCCGGAGAGGGCTACACCTTC
>TRBJ2-5|TRBV5-1|.|.
CASSLAVAAQETQYF
TGCGCCAGCAGCTTGGCCGTGGCAGCTCAAGAGACCCAGTACTTC
>TRBJ2-1|TRBV7-2|.|.
CASTSPRIPEQFF
TGTGCCAGCACCTCCCCCAGGATCCCTGAGCAGTTCTTC
>TRBJ1-4|TRBV6-1|.|TRBD1
CASSDGTGGNEKLFF
TGTGCCAGCAGTGACGGGACAGGGGGGAATGAAAAACTGTTTTTT
>TRBJ1-2|TRBV7-8|few|.
CASSQGSGGYTF
TGTGCCAGCAGCCAGGGTAGTGGAGGCTACACCTTC
>TRBJ1-5|TRBV11-2|.|.
CASSLGVGKRGNQPQHF
TGTGCCAGCAGTCTCGGGGTGGGTAAGCGGGGGAATCAGCCCCAGCATTTT
>TRBJ2-3|TRBV9|.|TRBD1
CASSGDRGRGDTQYF
TGTGCCAGCAGCGGCGACAGGGGCCGTGGAGATACGCAGTATTTT
>TRBJ1-1|TRBV5-6|.|TRBD1
CASSDIKQGAVNTEAFF
TGTGCCAGCAGCGATATCAAACAGGGGGCGGTGAACACTGAAGCTTTCTTT
>TRBJ1-1|TRBV29-1|.|TRBD1
CSVQGEANTEAFF
TGCAGCGTTCAGGGGGAGGCGAACACTGAAGCTTTCTTT
>TRBJ2-3|TRBV10-3|.|TRBD1
CAISDLGQDLIADTQYF
TGTGCCATCAGTGACCTTGGACAGGACCTAATTGCGGATACGCAGTATTTT
>TRBJ1-1|TRBV7-9|.|.
CASSLWGGNTEAFF
TGTGCCAGCAGCTTATGGGGAGGGAACACTGAAGCTTTCTTT
>TRBJ1-1|TRBV4-1|.|.
CASSLSSDTEAFF
TGCGCCAGCAGCCTGTCGTCTGACACTGAAGCTTTCTTT
>TRBJ1-2|TRBV9|.|TRBD1
CASSVGDREDGYTF
TGTGCCAGCAGCGTAGGGGACAGGGAGGACGGCTACACCTTC
>TRBJ1-2|TRBV29-1|.|.
CSVESGSYGYTF
TGCAGCGTTGAGAGTGGATCCTATGGCTACACCTTC
>TRBJ2-5|TRBV7-2|.|TRBD1
CASSRRTGGIQETQYF
TGTGCCAGCAGCCGTCGGACAGGGGGCATCCAAGAGACCCAGTACTTC
>TRBJ1-1|TRBV5-1|few|.
CASSLGEKGNTEAFF
TGCGCCAGCAGCTTGGGGGAAAAGGGGAACACTGAAGCTTTCTTT
>TRBJ1-1|TRBV19|.|.
CASSLPAGEMNTEAFF
TGTGCCAGTAGTCTCCCGGCAGGGGAGATGAACACTGAAGCTTTCTTT
>TRBJ1-5|TRBV28|.|.
CASSTNRALGPQHF
TGTGCCAGCAGCACAAACAGGGCTTTAGGGCCCCAGCATTTT
>TRBJ1-2|TRBV4-1|few|TRBD1
CASSPRDRGDYGYTF
TGCGCCAGCAGCCCCCGGGACAGGGGGGACTATGGCTACACCTTC
>TRBJ2-2|TRBV5-1|few|TRBD1
CASSPMTGDGGELFF
TGCGCCAGCAGCCCTATGACAGGGGACGGCGGGGAGCTGTTTTTT
>TRBJ1-1|TRBV19|.|.
CASVGDMNTEAFF
TGTGCCAGCGTCGGGGATATGAACACTGAAGCTTTCTTT
>TRBJ2-7|TRBV5-1|.|.
CASRDKNYYEQYF
TGCGCCAGTCGGGACAAAAATTACTACGAGCAGTACTTC
>TRBJ1-2|TRBV28|.|.
CASSDRNLLTMATRTF
TGTGCCAGCAGTGACAGGAATTTACTAACTATGGCTACAAGGACCTTC